Each of the 2 T cell receptor beta chains below was sequenced from the same sample in a study of prognosis after radiotherapy for stage I lung cancer. CDR3 of TCR beta was amplified from genomic DNA via a two-round multiplex PCR. First-round PCR amplification was performed with primers specific to each TRBV and TRBJ gene. MiXCR, run by TCRdb on the multiplex PCR reads, gives a single entry per CDR3 protein. The table includes under 75,000 distinct CDR3 sequences, more than 25% detected once. The specimen comprised PBMCs, sampled before or after stereotactic body radiation therapy (not recorded which). These receptors originate from a donor over 45 with non-small cell lung cancer.

In the case of this clonotype: Possible read error: a much larger clone is one base away. This rearrangement joins TRBV30 to TRBJ1-1; no clear D. CDR1 GTSNPN and CDR2 SVGIG come from the germline V gene (reference sequence). This CDR3 has 16 residues. Trimming removed 6 bases from V and 0 bases from J, with 20 bases in between. CDR3 DNA sequence: TGTGCCTGTACCTCGCTGCAGAGACTGATGAACACTGAAGCTTTCTTT. Translated: CACTSLQRLMNTEAFF.

This clonotype occurred many times. V is TRBV19 and J is TRBJ1-2; possibly TRBD1 for D (5 bases). Trimming removed 6 bases at V and 4 bases at J, with 21 bases between. The CDR3 covers 16 residues. Germline assignment: CDR1 LNHDA and CDR2 SQIVND (reference sequence). The CDR3 reads CASSPRIGGAGYGYTF. In DNA, the CDR3 is TGTGCCAGTAGCCCCCGGATAGGAGGGGCCGGCTATGGCTACACCTTC.